This TCR beta chain was documented in a study of low-dose radiotherapy and immunotherapy resistance in tumors. Study-level background: In Cohort 2, 1 Gy per fraction was delivered every two weeks, for a total of 13 Gy over 26 weeks.

V dropped 6 bases and J dropped 4 bases, with 15 bases sitting between them. Germline CDR1 and CDR2: MDHEN and SYDVKM. The CDR3 has 14 residues. Primers used for first-strand cDNA, a TRAV- and TRBV-specific set, covered both alpha and beta chains. Over 20 PCR cycles, TCRs were amplified from a constant-region primer and V-primer adapter. The authors amplified isolated mRNA by in vitro transcription. TCRdb reprocessed the reads via MiXCR and lists one record per CDR3 protein. The sample has roughly 60,000 distinct CDR3 sequences; about 25% are singletons. Regarding time point: before trial treatment. Every donor's regimen consisted of nivolumab, ipilimumab, aspirin, low-dose cyclophosphamide and low-dose radiotherapy. In this sample, this clonotype turned up a few times.

The receptor's source is a male donor with prostate cancer. The rearrangement joins TRBV28 to TRBJ1-1; possibly TRBD1 for D (5 bases). Sequences were derived from PBMCs, sampled before treatment. CDR3 DNA: TGTGCCAGCAGAATAGGGGAAACGGGCACTGAAGCTTTCTTT. Encoded protein: CASRIGETGTEAFF.